The sequence of this T cell receptor beta chain was determined in a study of regulatory T cells in long-lasting Graves disease. Points from the study as a whole: Thyroid tissue went unstudied; only peripheral blood was examined.

Building the TCR beta libraries relied on iRepertoire HTBI primers, and CDR3 regions underwent Arm-PCR. TCRdb re-called the multiplex PCR reads through MiXCR, storing one row per CDR3 protein. The sample comprises 350,000 to 450,000 distinct CDR3 sequences, less than 25% of which are singletons, and roughly 20% rests with the top ten. Specified time point: persistent/refractory GD, antithyroid drugs over 5 years with positive TRAb. PBMC-extracted RNA yielded the TCR library. As for this clonotype: Antigen: not known.

CDR1 and CDR2 (germline): SGHRS, YFSETQ. V lost 4 bases and J lost 7; bases outside the gene matches: 11. The CDR3 is made up of 14 amino acids. The chain recombines TRBV5-1 with TRBJ2-7; 7 bases fit TRBD1. Here the sequenced sample was peripheral blood mononuclear cells (PBMCs), taken when the disease was refractory, from a patient treated with antithyroid drugs. This TCR was sampled from a female donor with Graves disease. The CDR3 region is CASSTLTGHLEQYF. The CDR3 DNA sequence: TGCGCCAGCAGCACCTTGACAGGGCACCTGGAGCAGTACTTC.